This T cell receptor (beta chain) is from a study of beta chain features in type 1 diabetes. Study-wide results and limits: Type 1 diabetes patients had moderately but significantly shorter TCRB CDR3s in all four CD4+ subsets. For type 1 diabetes patients, VDJ junctions showed fewer insertions and more deletions. Whatever favoring of shorter templates PCR might show would apply equally to patients and controls.

Sequencing targeted expressed TCRB transcripts, as all isolated RNA had been reverse transcribed. Average reads for naive, central memory and regulatory T cell samples were some 3.9 million. TCRdb's copy holds only in-frame clones and misses some; the assay was immunoSEQ multiplex PCR. The repertoire consists of fewer than 450,000 clones, with around an eighth occurring once and the leading ten covering roughly 0.016%. Trimming stripped 1 base from V and 5 bases from J, with 12 bases between. The germline gives CDR1 SGHAT, CDR2 FQNNGV. This CDR3 is 15 amino acids long. In its sample, this clone was seen a few times. Antigen specificity is unknown.

The chain recombines TRBV11-2 with TRBJ1-5, with D perhaps TRBD1 (6 bases). Sequenced: naive CD4+ T cells from blood. This clonotype was obtained from a young woman with type 1 diabetes. The CDR3 sequence: CASSLVQGLDQPQHF. The CDR3 coding sequence is TGTGCCAGCAGCTTAGTACAGGGATTAGATCAGCCCCAGCATTTT.